This T cell receptor (beta chain) was sequenced for a study of vaccination effects on CD4 cells after COVID-19. Measured with immunoSEQ multiplex PCR; TCRdb has only the in-frame clones, and not every one. The sample contains under 55,000 clones, approximately 79% of which appear only once. Note on this clone: Its target is unknown.

Germline V gives CDR1 MNHEY, CDR2 SVGAGI. With 6 bases clipped from V and 5 bases from J, the junction kept 4 bases outside the gene matches. The CDR3 length is 14 residues. ViraFEST assay sequencing came after antigen-specific CD4+ T cells were expanded with viral peptide pools. Having been cultured for less than 13 days, the cells underwent CD4+ T cell isolation. None of these healthy vaccinees had been infected with SARS-CoV-2 before vaccination. The receptor's source is a human donor who received a COVID-19 vaccine. The chain links TRBV6-5 to TRBJ2-2; the match to TRBD1 covers 9 bases. The sequencing used CD4+ T cells from PBMCs cultured with HCoV-OC43 spike peptides, collected before COVID-19 vaccination. Regarding subset: HCoV-OC43 spike overlapping peptide pool stimulation. In DNA, the CDR3 is TGTGCCAGCAGACAGGGGGCGCGTACCGGGGAGCTGTTTTTT. Encoded protein: CASRQGARTGELFF.